This T cell receptor (beta chain) was captured in a study of blood T cell repertoires in COVID-19. Original handling: How many nucleated cells were present was estimated from reference gene primer amplification. Clones were sequenced by immunoSEQ multiplex PCR, and TCRdb holds only the in-frame ones, with some missing. The V and J calls and clone size are taken from that table; D and trimming were inferred from the DNA. The sample consists of about 140,000 clones, 84% of them appearing once. This clone appeared many times. The cohort comprised adults aged about 18 to 90 years residing in 20 to 30 US areas. The CDR3 is made up of 14 amino acids. V was shortened by 1 base and J by 7 bases, with 13 bases between the two germline ends. Germline V gene data show CDR1 as SEHNR and CDR2 as FQNEAQ (reference sequence).

Sequences were obtained from PBMCs or T cells enriched from blood (not recorded which). This TCR was sampled from a woman in her fifties or sixties with acute COVID-19. V and J are TRBV7-9 and TRBJ1-2; D is ambiguous. The CDR3 coding sequence is TGTGCCAGCAGCTTAGACGTCCTGGGAGGTGGCTACACCTTC. It yields the protein CASSLDVLGGGYTF.